This is a list of T cell receptor beta chains from one sample in a study of blood T cell repertoires in COVID-19. Sequencing used immunoSEQ multiplex PCR; TCRdb keeps in-frame clones, though not all of them. Among approximately 140,000 clones listed, 88% were seen once. The sequencing sample was made of PBMCs or T cells enriched from blood (not recorded which). Receptors originate from a woman aged 25 to 39 with acute COVID-19. Each CDR3 is given with its conserved first and last residue. Fields, in order: clone size, D gene, CDR3 length, V gene, J gene, CDR3 protein, CDR3 DNA. A D gene is named only where the DNA matches it firmly. Size values are once, few and many counts, or a class for expanded clones, and some rows have none.

-	-	16	TRBV10-3	TRBJ1-1	CAISESTRLRNTEAFF	TGTGCCATCAGTGAGTCGACTCGGTTAAGAAACACTGAAGCTTTCTTT
many	-	14	TRBV6-5	TRBJ1-6	CASGPWSGNSPLHF	TGTGCCAGCGGCCCATGGAGTGGTAATTCACCCCTCCACTTT
-	-	13	TRBV25-1	TRBJ2-3	CASSDPSTDTQYF	TGTGCCAGCAGTGATCCAAGCACAGATACGCAGTATTTT
-	-	13	TRBV12-3/TRBV12-4	TRBJ1-4	CASRTAENEKLFF	TGTGCCAGCCGCACCGCTGAGAATGAAAAACTGTTTTTT
-	-	13	TRBV19	TRBJ2-1	CASSIALGHEQFF	TGTGCCAGTAGTATCGCCCTAGGCCATGAGCAGTTCTTC
-	-	16	TRBV4-3	TRBJ1-5	CASSQDAGEGSQPQHF	TGCGCCAGCAGCCAAGATGCGGGGGAGGGCAGTCAGCCCCAGCATTTT
-	-	14	TRBV7-2	TRBJ2-7	CASSLNGGFDEQYF	TGTGCCAGCAGCTTAAACGGAGGGTTTGACGAGCAGTACTTC
-	TRBD1	14	TRBV28	TRBJ2-7	CASSLRTGLYEQYF	TGTGCCAGCAGTTTAAGGACAGGCCTCTACGAGCAGTACTTC
few	-	17	TRBV19	TRBJ1-5	CASSIVEAVNSNQPQHF	TGTGCCAGTAGTATAGTCGAGGCAGTTAATAGCAATCAGCCCCAGCATTTT
few	TRBD1	12	TRBV30	TRBJ1-1	CAWRQGATEAFF	TGTGCCTGGCGACAGGGGGCCACTGAAGCTTTCTTT
-	TRBD1	15	TRBV5-1	TRBJ2-2	CASSTTGANTGELFF	TGCGCCAGCAGCACGACAGGGGCGAACACCGGGGAGCTGTTTTTT
-	-	14	TRBV19	TRBJ2-1	CASSIPSSYNEQFF	TGTGCCAGTAGTATCCCCAGTTCCTACAATGAGCAGTTCTTC
-	TRBD2	16	TRBV18	TRBJ2-1	CASSPNLAGLNNEQFF	TGTGCCAGCTCACCAAATCTAGCGGGACTGAACAATGAGCAGTTCTTC
-	-	14	TRBV19	TRBJ1-1	CASSPTGTPQEAFF	TGTGCCAGTAGTCCGACCGGGACACCGCAGGAAGCTTTCTTT
-	TRBD2	15	TRBV28	TRBJ2-7	CASTGRAGSSYEQYF	TGTGCCAGCACCGGGAGGGCGGGGAGCTCCTACGAGCAGTACTTC
-	-	17	TRBV27	TRBJ1-4	CASSRIPSRGSNEKLFF	TGTGCCAGCAGTAGAATTCCCTCCAGGGGTTCAAATGAAAAACTGTTTTTT
-	TRBD2	16	TRBV7-2	TRBJ2-2	CASSKGLAGAGGELFF	TGTGCCAGCAGCAAGGGACTAGCGGGAGCTGGCGGGGAGCTGTTTTTT
-	TRBD1	15	TRBV18	TRBJ1-4	CASSPGTGGREKLFF	TGTGCCAGCTCACCTGGGACAGGGGGCCGCGAAAAACTGTTTTTT
once	-	15	TRBV14	TRBJ1-1	CASSQSQGFGTEAFF	TGTGCCAGCAGCCAATCTCAGGGTTTCGGCACTGAAGCTTTCTTT
-	-	15	TRBV30	TRBJ2-3	CAWSPRFWSSGAQYF	TGTGCCTGGAGCCCACGCTTTTGGAGTTCGGGTGCTCAGTATTTT
few	-	14	TRBV4-3	TRBJ1-2	CASSQAPISYGYTF	TGCGCCAGCAGCCAAGCCCCCATCAGCTATGGCTACACCTTC
-	-	14	TRBV28	TRBJ2-7	CASSSMQGIYEQYF	TGTGCCAGCAGCTCAATGCAGGGGATCTACGAGCAGTACTTC
-	TRBD1	15	TRBV28	TRBJ2-1	CASSSPTGGSNEQFF	TGTGCCAGCAGTTCACCGACAGGGGGATCCAATGAGCAGTTCTTC
-	-	15	TRBV10-3	TRBJ2-1	CAISLNMRGNNEQFF	TGTGCCATCAGCCTCAATATGCGAGGTAACAATGAGCAGTTCTTC
-	TRBD2	17	TRBV9	TRBJ2-5	CASSVGPAAREGETQYF	TGTGCCAGCAGCGTAGGCCCGGCGGCGCGGGAGGGGGAGACCCAGTACTTC
-	-	15	TRBV19	TRBJ1-5	CASSDQRMGGQPQHF	TGTGCCAGTAGTGACCAGAGGATGGGGGGTCAGCCCCAGCATTTT
-	TRBD2	15	TRBV9	TRBJ2-7	CASSIGLAGDYEQYF	TGTGCCAGCAGCATCGGACTAGCGGGAGACTACGAGCAGTACTTC
-	TRBD2	14	TRBV2	TRBJ2-5	CASKREVGDETQYF	TGTGCCAGCAAGCGGGAGGTAGGGGACGAGACCCAGTACTTC
-	-	14	TRBV3-1/TRBV3-2	TRBJ1-1	CASSQRSTAREAFF	TGTGCCAGCAGCCAAAGGTCAACGGCTAGGGAAGCTTTCTTT
-	TRBD1	15	TRBV5-1	TRBJ2-5	CASRLTGGPEETQYF	TGCGCCAGCAGGCTAACAGGGGGCCCAGAAGAGACCCAGTACTTC
-	-	15	TRBV27	TRBJ1-3	CASSLRGGAGNTIYF	TGTGCCAGCAGTTTACGGGGGGGCGCTGGAAACACCATATATTTT
-	TRBD2	18	TRBV7-2	TRBJ2-5	CASSLAPGLAGGFETQYF	TGTGCCAGCAGCTTAGCACCGGGACTAGCGGGAGGGTTTGAGACCCAGTACTTC
-	TRBD2	16	TRBV7-3	TRBJ2-3	CASSSSSGRAADTQYF	TGTGCCAGCAGCTCATCTAGCGGGAGGGCCGCAGATACGCAGTATTTT
-	-	16	TRBV4-3	TRBJ2-3	CASSQTWAVGTDTQYF	TGCGCCAGCAGCCAAACGTGGGCCGTAGGAACAGATACGCAGTATTTT